This T cell receptor (beta chain) was identified in a study of T cell changes during pregnancy in multiple sclerosis. The table came from immunoSEQ multiplex PCR; TCRdb's copy has only in-frame clones and leaves some out. The sample lists under 25,000 clones; more than 70% were seen once. This clonotype originated in a female donor with multiple sclerosis, enrolled in a pregnancy study. The source material was CD8+ T cells from peripheral blood mononuclear cells, sampled before pregnancy.

As DNA, the CDR3 is TGCGCCAGCAGCGCAGCGGGGGTGATGAACACTGAAGCTTTCTTT. Encoded protein: CASSAAGVMNTEAFF. The rearrangement uses TRBV4-3 and TRBJ1-1; the D gene is possibly TRBD1 (5 bases). The CDR3 consists of 15 residues. Germline loops: CDR1 LGHNA, CDR2 YSLEER. Trimming pared 5 bases from V and 0 bases from J, leaving 13 bases between.